These T cell receptor beta chains were read from a single sample in a study of blood T cell repertoires in COVID-19. Sequenced by immunoSEQ multiplex PCR; TCRdb stores in-frame clones only, minus some. The data show a few hundred thousand clones, around nine tenths seen once. The sample consisted of peripheral blood. The receptors derive from a woman in her sixties or seventies with acute or convalescent COVID-19. Both conserved end residues are part of each CDR3.

TRBV5-1,TRBJ1-1,CASRQGQNTEAFF
TRBV7-2,TRBJ1-5,CASSLQGNQPQHF
TRBV3-1/TRBV3-2,TRBJ1-1,CASSPNRNTEAFF
TRBV15,TRBJ2-7,CATSRRLAGGIGEQYF
TRBV19,TRBJ2-5,CASSEDTRGTQYF
TRBV18,TRBJ1-2,CASSPASQGDGYTF
TRBV6-2/TRBV6-3,TRBJ2-5,CASSYSYTRGQETQYF
TRBV4-3,TRBJ1-6,CASSPTINSPLHF
TRBV2,TRBJ1-1,CASSRTVVPEAFF
TRBV27,TRBJ2-2,CASSFLPGQINTGELFF
TRBV7-2,TRBJ2-5,CASSRGRGETQYF